This is a list of T cell receptor beta chains from one sample in a study of T cells after yellow fever vaccination. TCRdb reprocessed the 5' RACE reads with MiXCR, giving one entry per CDR3 protein. The sample shows some 300,000 distinct CDR3 sequences, about 11% of them seen only once. The sample was CD4+ T cells sorted from PBMCs, taken 45 days after the yellow fever booster vaccination. These receptors came from a man aged 18-30 years who received the YFV17D yellow fever vaccine. CDR3s include the opening cysteine and the closing phenylalanine or tryptophan. Fields, in order: CDR3 DNA, CDR3 protein, V gene, clone size, D gene, J gene. D genes are given only for firm matches. Clone sizes are given selectively: once, few, many, or a class where the clone is expanded.

cdr3_nt: TGTGCCAGCAGTGAAGCGCCCTGGGATCAGCCCCAGCATTTT
cdr3_aa: CASSEAPWDQPQHF
v_call: TRBV2
clone_size: NA
d_call: NA
j_call: TRBJ1-5

cdr3_nt: TGTGCCAGCAGCTACAGGGGTGAGAACACTGAAGCTTTCTTT
cdr3_aa: CASSYRGENTEAFF
v_call: TRBV7-9
clone_size: many
d_call: TRBD1
j_call: TRBJ1-1

cdr3_nt: TGTGCCAGCTCACCACTCGCCCGGGACGGCTACACCTTC
cdr3_aa: CASSPLARDGYTF
v_call: TRBV18
clone_size: NA
d_call: NA
j_call: TRBJ1-2

cdr3_nt: TGCAGTGACATTCGACCGGGACAGGGGGATGAAAAACTGTTTTTT
cdr3_aa: CSDIRPGQGDEKLFF
v_call: TRBV20-1
clone_size: few
d_call: TRBD1
j_call: TRBJ1-4

cdr3_nt: TGCGCCAGCAGCATCGGGGGGGCCTACAATGAGCAGTTCTTC
cdr3_aa: CASSIGGAYNEQFF
v_call: TRBV5-1
clone_size: many
d_call: TRBD2
j_call: TRBJ2-1

cdr3_nt: TGTGCCAGCAGTGGGAGGACAGGAGGCGAGCAGTACTTC
cdr3_aa: CASSGRTGGEQYF
v_call: TRBV2
clone_size: few
d_call: TRBD1
j_call: TRBJ2-7

cdr3_nt: TGTGCCAGCAGCTCCCGACAGGGGTACACCGGGGAGCTGTTTTTT
cdr3_aa: CASSSRQGYTGELFF
v_call: TRBV11-2
clone_size: few
d_call: TRBD1
j_call: TRBJ2-2

cdr3_nt: TGTGCCAGCAGCTTACAAGCGGGGGCGAACACCGGGGAGCTGTTTTTT
cdr3_aa: CASSLQAGANTGELFF
v_call: TRBV7-2
clone_size: few
d_call: TRBD2
j_call: TRBJ2-2

cdr3_nt: TGCGCCAGCAGCCAAGGGGACAGGGGAGAGGGGGAGACCCAGTACTTC
cdr3_aa: CASSQGDRGEGETQYF
v_call: TRBV4-1
clone_size: few
d_call: TRBD1
j_call: TRBJ2-5

cdr3_nt: TGTGCCAGCAACGGGGGAGTGGCAGATACGCAGTATTTT
cdr3_aa: CASNGGVADTQYF
v_call: TRBV12-3/TRBV12-4
clone_size: NA
d_call: NA
j_call: TRBJ2-3

cdr3_nt: TGTGCCAGCAGCGCCCGACCTTATCAAGGGACTGAAGCTTTCTTT
cdr3_aa: CASSARPYQGTEAFF
v_call: TRBV9
clone_size: few
d_call: NA
j_call: TRBJ1-1

cdr3_nt: TGTGCCAGCAGCTTAAACCGGCACACCAATTCACCCCTCCACTTT
cdr3_aa: CASSLNRHTNSPLHF
v_call: TRBV7-2
clone_size: NA
d_call: NA
j_call: TRBJ1-6

cdr3_nt: TGTGCCAGCAGCCGACGAAGCGTCGGGAACACTGAAGCTTTCTTT
cdr3_aa: CASSRRSVGNTEAFF
v_call: TRBV6-5
clone_size: many
d_call: NA
j_call: TRBJ1-1

cdr3_nt: TGTGCCAGCAGCTCGCGGACAGGGGCGGACATTCAGTACTTC
cdr3_aa: CASSSRTGADIQYF
v_call: TRBV7-9
clone_size: NA
d_call: TRBD1
j_call: TRBJ2-4

cdr3_nt: TGCGCCAGCAGCTTGGTTACAGGGGACACTGAAGCTTTCTTT
cdr3_aa: CASSLVTGDTEAFF
v_call: TRBV5-1
clone_size: many
d_call: TRBD1
j_call: TRBJ1-1

cdr3_nt: TGCGCCAGCAGCCTCACGGCAGGGCAGGAAGCTTTCTTT
cdr3_aa: CASSLTAGQEAFF
v_call: TRBV4-3
clone_size: many
d_call: NA
j_call: TRBJ1-1

cdr3_nt: TGTGCCAGCAGCCAAGAAGTGGCGGACACCGGGGAGCTGTTTTTT
cdr3_aa: CASSQEVADTGELFF
v_call: TRBV4-2
clone_size: NA
d_call: NA
j_call: TRBJ2-2

cdr3_nt: TGTGCCAGCAGTCCGACTAGCGTCGGGGAGCTGTTTTTT
cdr3_aa: CASSPTSVGELFF
v_call: TRBV11-3
clone_size: few
d_call: TRBD2
j_call: TRBJ2-2

cdr3_nt: TGCGCCAGCAGCGTGACAGGGAATTACGAGCAGTACTTC
cdr3_aa: CASSVTGNYEQYF
v_call: TRBV5-1
clone_size: NA
d_call: TRBD1
j_call: TRBJ2-7

cdr3_nt: TGTGCCAGCAGCTGGGGCCAGGGCGGGGAGACCCAGTACTTC
cdr3_aa: CASSWGQGGETQYF
v_call: TRBV5-4
clone_size: NA
d_call: NA
j_call: TRBJ2-5

cdr3_nt: TGTGCCAGCTCACTCAGTCTTGCAACTAATGAAAAACTGTTTTTT
cdr3_aa: CASSLSLATNEKLFF
v_call: TRBV18
clone_size: NA
d_call: NA
j_call: TRBJ1-4

cdr3_nt: TGTGCCAGCAGCCGCGGGACCGGTCAGCCCCAGCATTTT
cdr3_aa: CASSRGTGQPQHF
v_call: TRBV7-9
clone_size: few
d_call: NA
j_call: TRBJ1-5

cdr3_nt: TGTGCCAGCAGCTTAGTATGGGTTTCTAGCACAGATACGCAGTATTTT
cdr3_aa: CASSLVWVSSTDTQYF
v_call: TRBV7-8
clone_size: few
d_call: NA
j_call: TRBJ2-3

cdr3_nt: TGCAGCGCAGCGCGGGGTCTGGGAGAGACCCAGTACTTC
cdr3_aa: CSAARGLGETQYF
v_call: TRBV29-1
clone_size: NA
d_call: NA
j_call: TRBJ2-5

cdr3_nt: TGTGCCAGCGTAGGGGGACAGGACTCCTGGGAGACCCAGTACTTC
cdr3_aa: CASVGGQDSWETQYF
v_call: TRBV6-1
clone_size: few
d_call: TRBD1
j_call: TRBJ2-5

cdr3_nt: TGTGCCAGTAGTCCGTGGGGCGCGGCAGATACGCAGTATTTT
cdr3_aa: CASSPWGAADTQYF
v_call: TRBV19
clone_size: many
d_call: NA
j_call: TRBJ2-3

cdr3_nt: TGTGCCAGCAGCTGGGGGACAGTCAGTAACTATGGCTACACCTTC
cdr3_aa: CASSWGTVSNYGYTF
v_call: TRBV11-2
clone_size: few
d_call: TRBD1
j_call: TRBJ1-2

cdr3_nt: TGTGCCAGCGGCTTCAACCGGGACTTTGAGCAGTTCTTC
cdr3_aa: CASGFNRDFEQFF
v_call: TRBV14
clone_size: NA
d_call: NA
j_call: TRBJ2-1

cdr3_nt: TGTGCCAGCAGCCGGACAGGGCTGCCGACCTACGAGCAGTACTTC
cdr3_aa: CASSRTGLPTYEQYF
v_call: TRBV6-5
clone_size: NA
d_call: TRBD1
j_call: TRBJ2-7